The present T cell receptor beta chain was sequenced within a study of OX40 agonist ivuxolimab in advanced cancers. Study context: Patients in the trial were receiving intravenous ivuxolimab every 2 weeks, at doses of 0.01 to 10 mg/kg. Study conclusions and caveats: CD8+ T cells (on average) carried more expanded clones than CD4+ T cells.

Comment on this clone: Antigen specificity is unknown.

Only in-frame clones appear in the TCRdb table, and some are missing; sequencing was by immunoSEQ multiplex PCR. The sample comprises some 87,000 clones, roughly 88% of which are singletons, and about 1.5% rests with the top ten. The sequence was obtained from an adult with an advanced solid tumor such as melanoma, head and neck, liver or kidney cancer. Sequenced here: CD4+ or CD8+ T cells sorted from blood, sampled in a trial of the OX40 agonist ivuxolimab.

CDR3 in amino acids: CASSELSPLHF. DNA of the CDR3: TGTGCCAGCAGTGAACTCTCACCCCTCCACTTT. The genes are TRBV6-1 and TRBJ1-6; D gene ambiguous. This CDR3 contains 11 residues. Germline V gene lookup returns CDR1 MNHNS and CDR2 SASEGT. With 2 bases removed from V and 10 bases from J, the gap between germline ends came to 3 bases.